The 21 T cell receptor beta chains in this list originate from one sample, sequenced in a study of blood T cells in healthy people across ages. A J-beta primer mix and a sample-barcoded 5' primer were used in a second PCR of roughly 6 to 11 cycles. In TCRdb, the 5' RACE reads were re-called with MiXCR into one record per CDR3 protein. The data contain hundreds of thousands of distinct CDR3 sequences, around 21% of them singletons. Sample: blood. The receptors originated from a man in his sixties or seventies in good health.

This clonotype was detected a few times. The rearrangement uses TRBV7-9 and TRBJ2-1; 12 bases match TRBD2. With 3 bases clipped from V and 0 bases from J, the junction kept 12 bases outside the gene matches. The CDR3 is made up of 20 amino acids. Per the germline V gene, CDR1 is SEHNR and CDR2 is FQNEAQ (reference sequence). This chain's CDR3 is CASSFLPGLAGASSYNEQFF. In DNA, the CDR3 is TGTGCCAGCAGCTTCTTACCGGGACTAGCGGGCGCAAGCTCCTACAATGAGCAGTTCTTC.

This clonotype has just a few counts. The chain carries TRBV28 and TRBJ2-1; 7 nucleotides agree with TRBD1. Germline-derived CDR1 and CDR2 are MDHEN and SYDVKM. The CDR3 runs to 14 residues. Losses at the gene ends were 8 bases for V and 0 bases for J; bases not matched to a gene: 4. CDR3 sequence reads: CASETGSSYNEQFF. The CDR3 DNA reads TGTGCCAGCGAGACAGGGAGCTCCTACAATGAGCAGTTCTTC.

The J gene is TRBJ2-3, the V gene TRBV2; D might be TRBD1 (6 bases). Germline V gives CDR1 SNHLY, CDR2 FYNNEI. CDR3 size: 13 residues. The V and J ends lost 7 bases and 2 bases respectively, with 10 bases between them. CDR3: CASKDSYTDTQYF. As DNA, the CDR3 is TGTGCCAGCAAGGACAGCTACACAGATACGCAGTATTTT.

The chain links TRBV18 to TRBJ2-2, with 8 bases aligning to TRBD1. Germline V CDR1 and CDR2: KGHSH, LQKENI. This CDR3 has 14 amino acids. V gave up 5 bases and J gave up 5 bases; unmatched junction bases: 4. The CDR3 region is CASSGQGATGELFF. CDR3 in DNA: TGTGCCAGCTCAGGACAGGGAGCTACCGGGGAGCTGTTTTTT. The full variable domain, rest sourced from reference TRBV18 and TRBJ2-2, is NAGVMQNPRHLVRRRGQEARLRCSPMKGHSHVYWYRQLPEEGLKFMVYLQKENIIDESGMPKERFSAEFPKEGPSILRIQQVVRGDSAAYFCASSGQGATGELFFGEGSRLTVL.

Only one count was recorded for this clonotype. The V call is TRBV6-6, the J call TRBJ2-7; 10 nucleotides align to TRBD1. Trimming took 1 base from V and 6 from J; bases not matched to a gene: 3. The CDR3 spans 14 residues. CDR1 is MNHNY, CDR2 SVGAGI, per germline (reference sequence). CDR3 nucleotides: TGTGCCAGCAGTTACTTGACAGGGGGCGGCGAGCAGTACTTC. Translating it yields CASSYLTGGGEQYF.

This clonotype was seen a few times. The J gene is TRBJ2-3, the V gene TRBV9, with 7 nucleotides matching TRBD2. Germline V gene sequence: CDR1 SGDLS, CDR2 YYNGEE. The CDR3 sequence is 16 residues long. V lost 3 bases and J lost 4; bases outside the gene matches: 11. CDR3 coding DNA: TGTGCCAGCAGCGAACAAGGGGCGGCGGGAGCAGATACGCAGTATTTT. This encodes CASSEQGAAGADTQYF.

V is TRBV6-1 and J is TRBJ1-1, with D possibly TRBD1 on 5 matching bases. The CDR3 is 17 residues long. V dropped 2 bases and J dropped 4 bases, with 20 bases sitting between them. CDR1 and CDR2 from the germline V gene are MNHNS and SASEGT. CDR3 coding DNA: TGTGCCAGCAGTGAAAGGGGATCTGGAGGGTGGGGCACTGAAGCTTTCTTT. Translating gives CASSERGSGGWGTEAFF.

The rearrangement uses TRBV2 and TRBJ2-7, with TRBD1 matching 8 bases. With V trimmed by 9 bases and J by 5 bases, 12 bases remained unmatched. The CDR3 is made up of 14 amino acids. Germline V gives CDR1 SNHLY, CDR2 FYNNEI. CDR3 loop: CASIVQGAIDEQYF. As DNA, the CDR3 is TGTGCCAGTATAGTTCAGGGGGCGATCGACGAGCAGTACTTC. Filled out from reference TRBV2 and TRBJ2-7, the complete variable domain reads EPEVTQTPSHQVTQMGQEVILRCVPISNHLYFYWYRQILGQKVEFLVSFYNNEISEKSEIFDDQFSVERPDGSNFTLKIRSTKLEDSAMYFCASIVQGAIDEQYFGPGTRLTVT.

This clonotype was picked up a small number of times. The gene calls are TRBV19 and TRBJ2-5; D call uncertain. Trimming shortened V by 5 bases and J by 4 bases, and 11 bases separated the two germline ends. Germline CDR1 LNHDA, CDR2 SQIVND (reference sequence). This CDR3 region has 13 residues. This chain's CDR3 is CASSGRAPETQYF. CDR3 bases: TGTGCCAGTAGTGGCCGGGCCCCAGAGACCCAGTACTTC.

Here the CDR3 DNA reads TGTGCCAGCAGTGATGGTTTTTCCTATGAGCAGTTCTTC. This encodes CASSDGFSYEQFF. V and J are TRBV6-4 and TRBJ2-5; no clear D. Near its end, the DNA agrees better with TRBJ2-1, so the J call may be wrong. The CDR3 is 13 residues long. Looked up from germline, CDR1 is MRHNA and CDR2 is SNTAGT.

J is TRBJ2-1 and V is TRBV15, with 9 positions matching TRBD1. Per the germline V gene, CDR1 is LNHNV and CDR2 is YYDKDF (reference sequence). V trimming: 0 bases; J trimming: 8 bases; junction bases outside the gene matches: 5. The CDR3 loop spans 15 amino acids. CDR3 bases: TGTGCCACCAGCAGAGACCGGGACAGGGCCTATGAGCAGTTCTTC. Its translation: CATSRDRDRAYEQFF.

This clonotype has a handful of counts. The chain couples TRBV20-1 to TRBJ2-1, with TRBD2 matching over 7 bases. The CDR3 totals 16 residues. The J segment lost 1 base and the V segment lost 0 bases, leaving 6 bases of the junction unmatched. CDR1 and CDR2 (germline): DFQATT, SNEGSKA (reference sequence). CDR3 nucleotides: TGCAGTGCTAGAGATCGGCTAGCGGTGTCCTACAATGAGCAGTTCTTC. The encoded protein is CSARDRLAVSYNEQFF.

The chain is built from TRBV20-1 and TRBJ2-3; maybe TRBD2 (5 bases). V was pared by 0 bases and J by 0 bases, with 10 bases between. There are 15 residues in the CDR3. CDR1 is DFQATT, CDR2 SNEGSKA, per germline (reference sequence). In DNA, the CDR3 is TGCAGTGCTAGAGATCGGCGGACTAGCACAGATACGCAGTATTTT. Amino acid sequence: CSARDRRTSTDTQYF.

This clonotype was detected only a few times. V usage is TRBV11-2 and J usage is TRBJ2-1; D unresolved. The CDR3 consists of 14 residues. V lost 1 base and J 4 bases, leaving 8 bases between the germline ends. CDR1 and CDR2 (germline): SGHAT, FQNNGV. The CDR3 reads CASSLGGFYNEQFF. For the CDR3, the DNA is TGTGCCAGCAGCTTAGGGGGATTTTACAATGAGCAGTTCTTC. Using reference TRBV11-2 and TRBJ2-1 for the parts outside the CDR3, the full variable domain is EAGVAQSPRYKIIEKRQSVAFWCNPISGHATLYWYQQILGQGPKLLIQFQNNGVVDDSQLPKDRFSAERLKGVDSTLKIQPAKLEDSAVYLCASSLGGFYNEQFFGPGTRLTVL.

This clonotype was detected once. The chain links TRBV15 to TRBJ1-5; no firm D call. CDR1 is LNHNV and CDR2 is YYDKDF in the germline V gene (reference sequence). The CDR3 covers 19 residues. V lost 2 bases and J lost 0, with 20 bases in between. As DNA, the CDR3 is TGTGCCACCAGCAGATCGGTAAAACCGGCAGCTTATAGCAATCAGCCCCAGCATTTT. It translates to CATSRSVKPAAYSNQPQHF.

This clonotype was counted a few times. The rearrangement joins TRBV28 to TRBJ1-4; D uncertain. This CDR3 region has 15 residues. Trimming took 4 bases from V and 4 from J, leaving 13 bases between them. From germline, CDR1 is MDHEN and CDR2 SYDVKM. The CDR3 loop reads CASSWSAGYNEKLFF. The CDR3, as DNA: TGTGCCAGCAGTTGGAGTGCGGGATATAATGAAAAACTGTTTTTT.

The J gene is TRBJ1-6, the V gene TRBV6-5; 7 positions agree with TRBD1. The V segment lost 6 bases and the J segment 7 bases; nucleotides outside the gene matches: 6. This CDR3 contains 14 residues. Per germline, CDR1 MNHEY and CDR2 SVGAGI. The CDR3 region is CASSQRGRNSPLHF. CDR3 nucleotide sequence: TGTGCCAGCAGCCAGAGGGGGCGGAATTCACCCCTCCACTTT.

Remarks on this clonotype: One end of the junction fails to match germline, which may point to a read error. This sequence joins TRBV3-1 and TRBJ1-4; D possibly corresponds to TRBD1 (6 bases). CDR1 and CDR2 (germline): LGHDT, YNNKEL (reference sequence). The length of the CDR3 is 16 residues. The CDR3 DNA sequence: TGTGCCAGCAGCCGACCGACAGGAGCAACTAATGAAGAACTGTTTTTT. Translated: CASSRPTGATNEELFF.

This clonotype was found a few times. This CDR3 reads CSAGRLTDTQYF. In DNA, the CDR3 is TGCAGCGCAGGGCGGCTCACAGATACGCAGTATTTT. The gene calls are TRBV29-1 and TRBJ2-3; TRBD1 might be the D (5 bases). The CDR3 sequence is 12 residues long. V lost 7 bases to trimming and J lost 2 bases, with 10 bases between them. CDR1 SQVTM and CDR2 ANQGSEA come from the germline V gene.

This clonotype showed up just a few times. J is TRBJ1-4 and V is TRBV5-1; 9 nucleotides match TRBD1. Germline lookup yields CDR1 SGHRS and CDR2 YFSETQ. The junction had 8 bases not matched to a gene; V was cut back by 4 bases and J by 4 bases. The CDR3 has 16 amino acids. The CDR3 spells CASSTEQGAFNEKLFF. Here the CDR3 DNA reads TGCGCCAGCAGCACTGAACAGGGGGCCTTTAATGAAAAACTGTTTTTT.

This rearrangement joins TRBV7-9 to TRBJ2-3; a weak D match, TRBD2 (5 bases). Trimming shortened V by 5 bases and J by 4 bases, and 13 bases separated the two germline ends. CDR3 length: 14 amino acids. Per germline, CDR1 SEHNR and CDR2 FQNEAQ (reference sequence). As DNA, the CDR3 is TGTGCCAGCAGCATAGGACTGGGCGCAGATACGCAGTATTTT. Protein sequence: CASSIGLGADTQYF.